Each of the 11 T cell receptor beta chains below was sequenced from the same sample in a study of shared clonotypes between healthy human individuals. Some clones are missing from TCRdb's copy, which holds only in-frame ones; the method was immunoSEQ multiplex PCR. The table shows 520,000 or so clones, with around 79% occurring only once. Source material: PBMCs. The origin of the receptors is a woman in her thirties or forties in good health. Some clones in this sample may be carry-over from other donors' samples.

This clone was found once. This rearrangement joins TRBV6-1 to TRBJ2-4, with TRBD2 matching 7 bases. CDR1 is MNHNS, CDR2 SASEGT, per germline. This CDR3 contains 14 residues. V trimming: 7 bases; J trimming: 6 bases; junction bases outside the gene matches: 9. This chain's CDR3 is CASKESGEGNIQYF. The CDR3 DNA is TGTGCCAGCAAAGAAAGCGGGGAGGGAAACATTCAGTACTTC.

V and J are TRBV5-1 and TRBJ2-7; a weak D match, TRBD2 (6 bases). Germline assignment: CDR1 SGHRS and CDR2 YFSETQ. Deletions cut 1 base from V and 3 bases from J, with 20 bases between. The CDR3 runs 17 residues. CDR3 DNA: TGCGCCAGCAGCTTGCGGCCAGGCGGTGGAGGGAGCTACGAGCAGTACTTC. Its translation is CASSLRPGGGGSYEQYF.

This clone was picked up a small number of times. This sequence joins TRBV5-1 and TRBJ2-1; a weak D match, TRBD1 (6 bases). This CDR3 is built from 15 residues. Germline CDR1 SGHRS, CDR2 YFSETQ. Trimming removed 3 bases at V and 9 bases at J, with 19 bases between. CDR3 loop: CASSSLTGSDGEQFF. CDR3 nucleotides: TGCGCCAGCAGCTCCCTGACAGGCTCCGATGGTGAGCAGTTCTTC.

The chain couples TRBV5-6 to TRBJ2-2; D is ambiguous. This CDR3 has 14 amino acids. V gave up 0 bases and J gave up 4 bases, with 7 bases separating them. The germline gives CDR1 SGHDT, CDR2 YYEEEE. DNA of the CDR3: TGTGCCAGCAGCTTGGTGCTTCGCACCGGGGAGCTGTTTTTT. The encoded protein is CASSLVLRTGELFF.

This sequence joins TRBV10-3 and TRBJ2-1; TRBD2 agrees at 8 bases. V shed 5 bases and J 3 bases; nucleotides not matched to a gene: 9. Germline V lookup: CDR1 ENHRY, CDR2 SYGVKD. The CDR3 is made up of 16 amino acids. The CDR3 sequence is CAISSGAGGGYNEQFF. CDR3 DNA sequence: TGTGCCATCAGTAGCGGCGCGGGAGGCGGCTACAATGAGCAGTTCTTC.

The chain has TRBV7-3 and TRBJ2-2; D may match TRBD1 or TRBD2 (7 bases each). The CDR3 runs 15 residues. The V end lost 5 bases, the J end lost 4 bases, and 14 bases lay between the germline ends. Germline V gene data show CDR1 as SGHTA and CDR2 as FQGTGA. This CDR3 reads CASSVDREGTGELFF. CDR3 nucleotide sequence: TGTGCCAGCAGCGTCGACAGGGAGGGCACCGGGGAGCTGTTTTTT.

V gene TRBV4-2 combines with J gene TRBJ1-4, with a tentative D call TRBD1 (6 bases). Germline V gives CDR1 LGHNA, CDR2 YNFKEQ. This CDR3 contains 15 residues. V lost 2 bases to trimming and J lost 8 bases, with 15 bases between them. The CDR3, as DNA: TGTGCCAGCAGCCAATTTGGGGGGCCCGGGGAAAAACTGTTTTTT. Its translation is CASSQFGGPGEKLFF.

Worth noting for this clone: In the same sample, other DNA sequences code for this CDR3. CDR3 bases: TGCGCCAGCAGCTTGGCCGGAGGGGCCAGCACAGATACGCAGTATTTT. It yields the protein CASSLAGGASTDTQYF. The chain recombines TRBV5-1 with TRBJ2-3, with TRBD2 as a possible D gene (6 bases). Per the germline V gene, CDR1 is SGHRS and CDR2 is YFSETQ. CDR3 length: 16 amino acids. Trimming removed 0 bases from V and 0 bases from J, with 11 bases in between. Supplemented by reference TRBV5-1 and TRBJ2-3, the full variable domain reads KAGVTQTPRYLIKTRGQQVTLSCSPISGHRSVSWYQQTPGQGLQFLFEYFSETQRNKGNFPGRFSGRQFSNSRSEMNVSTLELGDSALYLCASSLAGGASTDTQYFGPGTRLTVL.

The gene calls are TRBV14 and TRBJ1-4, with D maybe TRBD1 (5 bases). Trimming took 1 base from V and 6 from J, leaving 15 bases between them. This CDR3 spans 16 amino acids. Germline loops: CDR1 SGHDN, CDR2 FVKESK. The CDR3 sequence: CASSQALGRTHEKLFF. The CDR3 DNA reads TGTGCCAGCAGCCAAGCCCTGGGACGGACACATGAAAAACTGTTTTTT.

V usage is TRBV7-6 and J usage is TRBJ2-7, with D perhaps TRBD2 (5 bases). V was shortened by 5 bases and J by 0 bases, with 17 bases between the two germline ends. The CDR3 loop spans 16 amino acids. From germline, CDR1 is SGHVS and CDR2 FNYEAQ. The CDR3 DNA reads TGTGCCAGCAGCCCGGTCGCTAGCTCGAGCTCCTACGAGCAGTACTTC. Protein: CASSPVASSSSYEQYF. Filled out from reference TRBV7-6 and TRBJ2-7, the complete variable domain reads GAGVSQSPRYKVTKRGQDVALRCDPISGHVSLYWYRQALGQGPEFLTYFNYEAQQDKSGLPNDRFSAERPEGSISTLTIQRTEQRDSAMYRCASSPVASSSSYEQYFGPGTRLTVT.

This clone was counted ten times or more. The chain recombines TRBV5-1 with TRBJ2-7, with 7 bases lining up with TRBD1. CDR1 is SGHRS and CDR2 is YFSETQ in the germline V gene. This CDR3 is 14 amino acids long. The V and J ends lost 4 bases and 5 bases, in that order; junction bases with no gene match: 9. The CDR3 nucleotides read TGCGCCAGCAGCCGGGACAGCCCCCGAAACGAGCAGTACTTC. It specifies CASSRDSPRNEQYF.